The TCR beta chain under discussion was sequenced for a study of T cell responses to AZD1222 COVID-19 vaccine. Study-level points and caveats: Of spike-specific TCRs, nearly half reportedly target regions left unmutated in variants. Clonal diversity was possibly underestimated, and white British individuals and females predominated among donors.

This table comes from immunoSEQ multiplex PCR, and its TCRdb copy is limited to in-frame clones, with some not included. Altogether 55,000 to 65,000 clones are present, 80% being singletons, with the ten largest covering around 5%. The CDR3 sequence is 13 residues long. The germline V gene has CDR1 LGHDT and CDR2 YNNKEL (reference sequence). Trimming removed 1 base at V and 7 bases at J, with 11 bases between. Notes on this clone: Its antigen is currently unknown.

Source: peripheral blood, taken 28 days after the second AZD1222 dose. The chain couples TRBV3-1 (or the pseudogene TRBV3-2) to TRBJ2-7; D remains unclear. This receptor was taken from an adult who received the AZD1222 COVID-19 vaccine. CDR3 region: CASSQGTGREQYV. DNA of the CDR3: TGTGCCAGCAGCCAAGGCACGGGTCGAGAGCAGTACGTC.